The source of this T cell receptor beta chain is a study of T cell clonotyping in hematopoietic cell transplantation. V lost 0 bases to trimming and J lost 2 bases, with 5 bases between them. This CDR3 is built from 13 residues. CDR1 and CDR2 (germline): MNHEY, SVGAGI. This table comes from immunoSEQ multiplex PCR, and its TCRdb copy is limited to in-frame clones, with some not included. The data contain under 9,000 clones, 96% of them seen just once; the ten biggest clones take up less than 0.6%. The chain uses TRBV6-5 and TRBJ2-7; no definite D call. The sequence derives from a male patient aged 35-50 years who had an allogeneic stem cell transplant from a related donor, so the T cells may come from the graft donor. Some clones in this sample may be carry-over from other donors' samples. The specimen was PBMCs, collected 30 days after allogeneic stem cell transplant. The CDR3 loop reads CASSYSGAYEQYF. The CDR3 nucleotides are TGTGCCAGCAGTTACTCTGGGGCCTACGAGCAGTACTTC.